These T cell receptor beta chains were read from a single sample in a study of blood T cell repertoires in COVID-19. Using immunoSEQ multiplex PCR, the repertoire was profiled, and TCRdb retains in-frame clones only, with some absent. The sample shows about 230,000 clones, over 70% of them seen only once. Sequenced: peripheral blood. The receptors come from a woman of 80 years or more with acute or convalescent COVID-19. CDR3s include the opening cysteine and the closing phenylalanine or tryptophan. D genes are given only for firm matches. Size is stated for part of the rows, as once, few or many counts, or as a class when the clone is expanded.

D,size,length,J,V,DNA,CDR3
-,once,13,TRBJ2-1,TRBV5-1,TGCGCCAGCAGCTTGGGAGAATACAATGAGCAGTTCTTC,CASSLGEYNEQFF
TRBD2,few,14,TRBJ2-3,TRBV29-1,TGCAGCGTGGGGCTAGCGGGTACCACAGATACGCAGTATTTT,CSVGLAGTTDTQYF
-,-,16,TRBJ1-3,TRBV19,TGTGCCAGTAGTAACCTAGGACAGCACTCTGGAAACACCATATATTTT,CASSNLGQHSGNTIYF
TRBD1,once,15,TRBJ2-7,TRBV6-2/TRBV6-3,TGTGCCAGCAGTCTGTCCCGGACAGGGACCTACGAGCAGTACTTC,CASSLSRTGTYEQYF
-,few,14,TRBJ2-2,TRBV19,TGTGCCAGTAGTATCCGTGGCCCGTCCGGGGAGCTGTTTTTT,CASSIRGPSGELFF
-,-,15,TRBJ1-2,TRBV5-5,TGTGCCAGCAGCTACAGACAGGATCCCAGCTATGGCTACACCTTC,CASSYRQDPSYGYTF
-,-,14,TRBJ1-2,TRBV2,TGTGCCAGCGGTTCCGACAGTGCTAACTATGGCTACACCTTC,CASGSDSANYGYTF
TRBD1,-,13,TRBJ1-5,TRBV29-1,TGCAGCCCTACCCCACAGGGGACTCGGCCCCAGCATTTT,CSPTPQGTRPQHF
TRBD1,-,14,TRBJ1-5,TRBV19,TGTGCCAGTAGTACGACAGGGCGAAATCAGCCCCAGCATTTT,CASSTTGRNQPQHF
-,few,15,TRBJ2-3,TRBV11-2,TGTGCCAGCAGCTCTGCCGGGGAACGCACAGATACGCAGTATTTT,CASSSAGERTDTQYF
TRBD2,-,13,TRBJ2-1,TRBV7-8,TGTGCCAGCAGCTTCAGCGGGGACAATGAGCAGTTCTTC,CASSFSGDNEQFF
TRBD1,-,15,TRBJ1-2,TRBV5-1,TGCGCCAGCAGCTTGGGGACAGGGGGCGCGTATGGCTACACCTTC,CASSLGTGGAYGYTF
TRBD1,-,13,TRBJ1-1,TRBV6-5,TGTGCCAGCCCTGCGGACAGGGGCACTGAAGCTTTCTTT,CASPADRGTEAFF
-,-,16,TRBJ2-7,TRBV5-4,TGTGCCAGCAGCTGGGGAGGTTCGGGGGTCTCCTACGAGCAGTACTTC,CASSWGGSGVSYEQYF
-,few,15,TRBJ1-1,TRBV3-1/TRBV3-2,TGTGCCAGCAGCCAAGAAATTGGGCTGAACACTGAAGCTTTCTTT,CASSQEIGLNTEAFF
-,-,13,TRBJ2-5,TRBV10-3,TGTGCCATCAGTTACCGACAGCAAGAGACCCAGTACTTC,CAISYRQQETQYF
-,-,15,TRBJ1-5,TRBV6-1,TGTGCCAGCAGTGACCCCGGGACAAAAAATCAGCCCCAGCATTTT,CASSDPGTKNQPQHF
-,once,16,TRBJ2-7,TRBV23-1,TGCGCCAGCAGTCGGACCAGGACAGAGGTTTCCTACGAGCAGTACTTC,CASSRTRTEVSYEQYF
-,-,15,TRBJ2-7,TRBV3-1/TRBV3-2,TGTGCCAGCAGCCGAGGGACATTACAAAGCTACGAGCAGTACTTC,CASSRGTLQSYEQYF
-,-,16,TRBJ2-1,TRBV5-8,TGTGCCAGCAGCCAACGACAGGAACTCAGCAACAATGAGCAGTTCTTC,CASSQRQELSNNEQFF
-,-,14,TRBJ2-1,TRBV6-1,TGTGCCAGCAGTGAAGAGTGGAGGGCCCGGGGGTTGTTCTTC,CASSEEWRARGLFF
TRBD1,-,16,TRBJ1-4,TRBV6-1,TGTGCCAGCAGTGCTGGGGGACAGGGGGGAAATGAAAAACTGTTTTTT,CASSAGGQGGNEKLFF
-,-,15,TRBJ1-4,TRBV5-6,TGTGCCAGCAGCTCCTCCAGGGTCCTTAATGAAAAACTGTTTTTT,CASSSSRVLNEKLFF
-,-,11,TRBJ1-2,TRBV2,TGTGCCAGCAGTGAGTACAGTGGCTACACCTTC,CASSEYSGYTF
TRBD2,-,15,TRBJ2-7,TRBV5-1,TGCGCCAGCAGCGTTACTAGCGGGAGTTCCTACGAGCAGTACTTC,CASSVTSGSSYEQYF
-,-,13,TRBJ1-1,TRBV19,TGTGCCAGCAGTGGGCCAGGGGCCCCTGAAGCTTTCTTT,CASSGPGAPEAFF
TRBD1,-,12,TRBJ2-7,TRBV12-3/TRBV12-4,TGTGCCAGCACCGAGACAGGGTTCGAGCAGTACTTC,CASTETGFEQYF
TRBD1,-,15,TRBJ2-3,TRBV5-1,TGCGCCAGCAGCCCAGAGACAGGGGGGACAGATACGCAGTATTTT,CASSPETGGTDTQYF
-,-,13,TRBJ1-6,TRBV2,TGTGCCAGCAGTGCGTACCGGGATTCACCCCTCCACTTT,CASSAYRDSPLHF
-,-,15,TRBJ1-4,TRBV5-1,TGCGCCAGCAGCTATGGACAGCCAACTAATGAAAAACTGTTTTTT,CASSYGQPTNEKLFF
TRBD1,-,15,TRBJ1-4,TRBV10-3,TGTGCCATCAGTCAGTCCGGGACAGGGAATGAAAAACTGTTTTTT,CAISQSGTGNEKLFF
-,-,16,TRBJ1-6,TRBV19,TGTGCCAGTAGAGAGCGGGCAGGGATGAATAATTCACCCCTCCACTTT,CASRERAGMNNSPLHF
TRBD2,-,17,TRBJ2-5,TRBV7-2,TGTGCCAGCAGCCCAGGAGGGGGACTAGCGGGAAAAGAGACCCAGTACTTC,CASSPGGGLAGKETQYF
TRBD1,-,16,TRBJ1-1,TRBV5-1,TGCGCCAGCAGCTCCACCTGGACAGGGGCCAACACTGAAGCTTTCTTT,CASSSTWTGANTEAFF
-,-,16,TRBJ1-6,TRBV28,TGTGCCAGCAGTTTAGGCGGGAGGTCGGGAAATTCACCCCTCCACTTT,CASSLGGRSGNSPLHF
-,-,12,TRBJ1-3,TRBV12-3/TRBV12-4,TGTGCCAGCACGGGCTCTGGAAACACCATATATTTT,CASTGSGNTIYF
-,-,19,TRBJ2-6,TRBV21-1,TGTGCCAGCAGCTCTCGGGACAGGGGGTTTTGCTCTGGGGCCAACGTCCTGACTTTC,CASSSRDRGFCSGANVLTF
TRBD1,-,12,TRBJ1-2,TRBV27,TGTGCCAGCCCAGACAGGGCGCGTGGCTACACCTTC,CASPDRARGYTF
TRBD2,-,17,TRBJ2-3,TRBV3-1/TRBV3-2,TGTGCCAGCAGCCAAGGCCTGCCTAGCGGGAGGGCCGGTACGCAGTATTTT,CASSQGLPSGRAGTQYF
TRBD2,-,15,TRBJ2-3,TRBV2,TGTGCCAGCAGTGAATCGGGACTAGTCACAGATACGCAGTATTTT,CASSESGLVTDTQYF
TRBD2,-,16,TRBJ2-3,TRBV19,TGTGCCAGTAGTACGGGTAGCGGGGGCCACACAGATACGCAGTATTTT,CASSTGSGGHTDTQYF
TRBD2,once,17,TRBJ2-1,TRBV6-1,TGTGCCAGCAGTGACCCCTCTGGGGGGAGGGCCGTGGGTGAGCAGTTCTTC,CASSDPSGGRAVGEQFF
TRBD1,-,12,TRBJ1-1,TRBV12-3/TRBV12-4,TGTGCCAGCAGGGTGGGAACAGGGGCAGCTTTCTTT,CASRVGTGAAFF
TRBD2,-,16,TRBJ2-5,TRBV9,TGTGCCAGCAGCCCGAGAATTTCTAGCGGCCAAGAGACCCAGTACTTC,CASSPRISSGQETQYF
TRBD1,-,14,TRBJ1-5,TRBV27,TGTGCCAGCAGTCCAGGACAGGGTTGGCAGCCCCAGCATTTT,CASSPGQGWQPQHF
TRBD1,once,14,TRBJ2-7,TRBV5-1,TGCGCCACCTCGTCGGGACAGGGGGGATACGAGCAGTACTTC,CATSSGQGGYEQYF
-,few,14,TRBJ1-6,TRBV10-3,TGTGCCATCAGTGGAGGGCTAGATAATTCACCCCTCCACTTT,CAISGGLDNSPLHF
-,-,12,TRBJ1-1,TRBV19,TGTGCCAGTAGTCCACAGGGTGGTGAAGCTTTCTTT,CASSPQGGEAFF
-,-,15,TRBJ1-1,TRBV7-9,TGTGCCAGCAGCGAAACCGGACTCATGAACACTGAAGCTTTCTTT,CASSETGLMNTEAFF
-,-,13,TRBJ1-4,TRBV5-1,TGCGCCAGCAGCTTCTCGAGGGAGGAAAAACTGTTTTTT,CASSFSREEKLFF
-,-,14,TRBJ1-3,TRBV28,TGTGCCAGCATTTACTCGAGCTCTGGAAACACCATATATTTT,CASIYSSSGNTIYF
-,-,16,TRBJ2-7,TRBV4-1,TGCGCCAGCACCCCCAGTGGGTCAGCGGACCGTCTAGAGCAGTACTTC,CASTPSGSADRLEQYF
TRBD1,-,14,TRBJ1-5,TRBV19,TGTGCCAGTAATGCGGACAGGGCTGGTCAGCCCCAGCATTTT,CASNADRAGQPQHF
-,-,16,TRBJ2-7,TRBV19,TGTGCCAGTAGTATAGATGTAACAGGGCTTCCCTACGAGCAGTACTTC,CASSIDVTGLPYEQYF
TRBD2,-,15,TRBJ2-3,TRBV10-3,TGTGCCATCAGTGACCCGGGGGGGCCGGGAGATACGCAGTATTTT,CAISDPGGPGDTQYF
TRBD1,-,13,TRBJ1-2,TRBV20-1,TGCAGTGCTAGTACCGACAGGGGATCTGGCTACACCTTC,CSASTDRGSGYTF